The subject of this entry is one T cell receptor beta chain. The sample comes from a study of blood T cell repertoires in COVID-19. Study details: T cells, B-cell-depleted T cells, or PBMCs provided the cDNA or gDNA that served as material.

Trimming removed 4 bases from V and 7 bases from J, with 17 bases in between. CDR3 length equals 15 residues. Per germline, CDR1 MNHEY and CDR2 SMNVEV (reference sequence). During active infection, Seattle patients enrolled and were then monitored through disease. Authors' data handling: Quantification of nucleated cells was approximated via reference gene primer amplification. Sequenced by immunoSEQ multiplex PCR; TCRdb stores in-frame clones only, minus some. Clone size and V and J calls were adopted from that table, with D and trimming inferred from the DNA. The profile covers some 400,000 clones, with around 87% appearing a single time and about 2.3% taken by the ten largest.

The chain has TRBV27 and TRBJ2-1; weak D call: TRBD2 (6 bases). The sequenced material came from peripheral blood. The TCR originated in a woman aged 60 to 75 with COVID-19, enrolled during active disease. The CDR3 here is CASSSPWGGRNEQFF. CDR3 nucleotide sequence: TGTGCCAGCAGTTCTCCCTGGGGAGGCCGTAATGAGCAGTTCTTC.